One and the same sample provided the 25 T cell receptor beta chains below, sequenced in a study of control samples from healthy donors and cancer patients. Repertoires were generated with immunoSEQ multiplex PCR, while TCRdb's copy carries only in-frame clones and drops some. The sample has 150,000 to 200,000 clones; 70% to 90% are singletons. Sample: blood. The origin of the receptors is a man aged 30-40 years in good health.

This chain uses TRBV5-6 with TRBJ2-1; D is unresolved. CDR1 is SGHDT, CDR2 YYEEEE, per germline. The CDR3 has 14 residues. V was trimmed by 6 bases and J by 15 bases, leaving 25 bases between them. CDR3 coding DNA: TGTGCCAGCACCCCTTGGTACCGGACCATCGGTACGTTCTTC. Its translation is CASTPWYRTIGTFF. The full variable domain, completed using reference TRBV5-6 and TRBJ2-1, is DAGVTQSPTHLIKTRGQQVTLRCSPKSGHDTVSWYQQALGQGPQFIFQYYEEEERQRGNFPDRFSGHQFPNYSSELNVNALLLGDSALYLCASTPWYRTIGTFFGPGTRLTVL.

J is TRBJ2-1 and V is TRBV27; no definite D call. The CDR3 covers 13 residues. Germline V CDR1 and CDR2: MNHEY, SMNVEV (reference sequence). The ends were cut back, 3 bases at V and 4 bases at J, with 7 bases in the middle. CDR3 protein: CASSFRGYNEQFF. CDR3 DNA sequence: TGTGCCAGCAGTTTCCGCGGTTACAATGAGCAGTTCTTC.

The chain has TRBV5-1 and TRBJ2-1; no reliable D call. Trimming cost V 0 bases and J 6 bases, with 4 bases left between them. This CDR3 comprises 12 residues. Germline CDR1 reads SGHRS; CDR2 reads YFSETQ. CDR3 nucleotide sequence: TGCGCCAGCAGCTTGGAGGTCAATGAGCAGTTCTTC. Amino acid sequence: CASSLEVNEQFF.

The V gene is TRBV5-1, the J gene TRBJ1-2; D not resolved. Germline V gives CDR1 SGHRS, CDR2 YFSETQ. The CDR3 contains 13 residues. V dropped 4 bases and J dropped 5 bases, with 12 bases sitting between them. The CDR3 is CASSPLQQYGYTF. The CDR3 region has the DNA TGCGCCAGCAGCCCGCTGCAACAATATGGCTACACCTTC.

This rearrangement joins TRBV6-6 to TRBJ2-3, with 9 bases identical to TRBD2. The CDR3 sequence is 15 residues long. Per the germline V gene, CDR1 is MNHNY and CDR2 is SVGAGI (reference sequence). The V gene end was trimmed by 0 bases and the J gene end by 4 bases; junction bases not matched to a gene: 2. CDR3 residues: CASSYSGGGADTQYF. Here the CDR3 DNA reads TGTGCCAGCAGTTACTCAGGCGGGGGGGCAGATACGCAGTATTTT.

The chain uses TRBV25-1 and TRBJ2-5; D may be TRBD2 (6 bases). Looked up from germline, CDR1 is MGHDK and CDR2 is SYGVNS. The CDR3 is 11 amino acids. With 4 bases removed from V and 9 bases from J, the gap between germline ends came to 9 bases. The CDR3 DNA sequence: TGTGCCAGCAGTGCTAGCGAGGCCCAGTACTTC. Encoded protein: CASSASEAQYF. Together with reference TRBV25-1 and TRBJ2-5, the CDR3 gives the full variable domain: EADIYQTPRYLVIGTGKKITLECSQTMGHDKMYWYQQDPGMELHLIHYSYGVNSTEKGDLSSESTVSRIRTEHFPLTLESARPSHTSQYLCASSASEAQYFGPGTRLLVL.

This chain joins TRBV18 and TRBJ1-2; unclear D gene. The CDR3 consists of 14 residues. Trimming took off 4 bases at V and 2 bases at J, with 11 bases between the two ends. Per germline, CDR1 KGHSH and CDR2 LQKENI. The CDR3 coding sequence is TGTGCCAGCTCACGAGAAGAGAAAAACTATGGCTACACCTTC. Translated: CASSREEKNYGYTF.

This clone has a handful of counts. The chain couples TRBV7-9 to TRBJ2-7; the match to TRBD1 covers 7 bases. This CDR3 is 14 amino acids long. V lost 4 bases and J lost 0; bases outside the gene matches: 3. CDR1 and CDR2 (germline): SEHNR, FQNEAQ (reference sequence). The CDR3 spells CASSYRGSSYEQYF. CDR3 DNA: TGTGCCAGCAGCTACAGGGGTAGCTCCTACGAGCAGTACTTC.

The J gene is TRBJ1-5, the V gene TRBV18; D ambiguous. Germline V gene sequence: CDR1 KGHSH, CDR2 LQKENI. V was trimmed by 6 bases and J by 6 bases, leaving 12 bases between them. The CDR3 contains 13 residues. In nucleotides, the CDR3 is TGTGCCAGCTCCAACGGAGGAGGTCAGCCCCAGCATTTT. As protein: CASSNGGGQPQHF.

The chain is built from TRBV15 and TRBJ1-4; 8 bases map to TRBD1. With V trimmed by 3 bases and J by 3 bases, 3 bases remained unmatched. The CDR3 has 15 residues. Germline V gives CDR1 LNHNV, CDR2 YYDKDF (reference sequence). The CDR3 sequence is CATSRGDRSNEKLFF. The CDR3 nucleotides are TGTGCCACCAGCAGGGGGGACAGGTCTAATGAAAAACTGTTTTTT. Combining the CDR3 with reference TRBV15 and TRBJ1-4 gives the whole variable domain DAMVIQNPRYQVTQFGKPVTLSCSQTLNHNVMYWYQQKSSQAPKLLFHYYDKDFNNEADTPDNFQSRRPNTSFCFLDIRSPGLGDTAMYLCATSRGDRSNEKLFFGSGTQLSVL.

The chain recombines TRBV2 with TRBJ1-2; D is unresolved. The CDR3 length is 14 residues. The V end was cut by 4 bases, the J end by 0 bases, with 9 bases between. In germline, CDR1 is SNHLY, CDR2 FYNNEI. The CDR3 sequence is CASSVRVANYGYTF. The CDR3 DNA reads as TGTGCCAGCAGTGTTCGGGTAGCTAACTATGGCTACACCTTC.

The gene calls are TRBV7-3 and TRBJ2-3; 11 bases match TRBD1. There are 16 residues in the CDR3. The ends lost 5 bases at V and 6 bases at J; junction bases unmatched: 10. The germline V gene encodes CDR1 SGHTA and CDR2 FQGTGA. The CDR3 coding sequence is TGTGCCAGCAGCCCCGCCGGGACAGGGGGAAGGGATACGCAGTATTTT. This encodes CASSPAGTGGRDTQYF. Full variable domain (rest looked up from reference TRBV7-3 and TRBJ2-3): GAGVSQTPSNKVTEKGKYVELRCDPISGHTALYWYRQSLGQGPEFLIYFQGTGAADDSGLPNDRFFAVRPEGSVSTLKIQRTERGDSAVYLCASSPAGTGGRDTQYFGPGTRLTVL.

The chain's CDR3 is CASSSAETGHEKLFF. DNA for the CDR3: TGTGCCAGCAGCTCCGCCGAGACAGGGCATGAAAAACTGTTTTTT. This chain joins TRBV6-5 and TRBJ1-4; TRBD1 matches 7 bases. Germline CDR1 reads MNHEY; CDR2 reads SVGAGI. There are 15 residues in the CDR3. The V gene end was trimmed by 6 bases and the J gene end by 6 bases; junction bases not matched to a gene: 10.

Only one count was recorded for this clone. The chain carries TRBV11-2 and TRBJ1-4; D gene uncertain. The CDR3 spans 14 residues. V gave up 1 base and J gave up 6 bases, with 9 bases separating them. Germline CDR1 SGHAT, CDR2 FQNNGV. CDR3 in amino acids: CASSLVREDEKLFF. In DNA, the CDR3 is TGTGCCAGCAGCTTAGTAAGGGAGGATGAAAAACTGTTTTTT. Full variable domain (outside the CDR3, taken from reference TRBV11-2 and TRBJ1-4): EAGVAQSPRYKIIEKRQSVAFWCNPISGHATLYWYQQILGQGPKLLIQFQNNGVVDDSQLPKDRFSAERLKGVDSTLKIQPAKLEDSAVYLCASSLVREDEKLFFGSGTQLSVL.

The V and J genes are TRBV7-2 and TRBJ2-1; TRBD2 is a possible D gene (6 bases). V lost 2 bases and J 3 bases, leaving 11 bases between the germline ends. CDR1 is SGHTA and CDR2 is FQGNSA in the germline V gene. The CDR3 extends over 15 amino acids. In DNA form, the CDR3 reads TGTGCCAGCAGCTTATTGGGCGGGATCTACAATGAGCAGTTCTTC. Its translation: CASSLLGGIYNEQFF.

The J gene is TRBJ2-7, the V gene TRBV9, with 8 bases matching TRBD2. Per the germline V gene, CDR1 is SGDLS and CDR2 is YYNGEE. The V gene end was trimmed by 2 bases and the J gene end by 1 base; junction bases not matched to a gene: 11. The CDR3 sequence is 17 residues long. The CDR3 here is CASSVGGAGALSYEQYF. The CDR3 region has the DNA TGTGCCAGCAGCGTCGGGGGGGCAGGGGCCCTGTCCTACGAGCAGTACTTC.

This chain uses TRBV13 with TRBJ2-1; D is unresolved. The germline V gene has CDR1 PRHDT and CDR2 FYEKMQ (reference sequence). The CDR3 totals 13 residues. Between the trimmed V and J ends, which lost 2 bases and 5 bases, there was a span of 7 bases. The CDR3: CASSLTVNNEQFF. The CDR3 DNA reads TGTGCCAGCAGCTTAACAGTTAACAATGAGCAGTTCTTC.

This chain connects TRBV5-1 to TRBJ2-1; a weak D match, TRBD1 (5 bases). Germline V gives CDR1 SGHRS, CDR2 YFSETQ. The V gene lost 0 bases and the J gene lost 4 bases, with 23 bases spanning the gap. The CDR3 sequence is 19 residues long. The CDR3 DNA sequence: TGCGCCAGCAGCTTGGGATGGCATAGAGTCGGAAGGGGTTACAATGAGCAGTTCTTC. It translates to CASSLGWHRVGRGYNEQFF. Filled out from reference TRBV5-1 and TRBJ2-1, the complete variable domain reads KAGVTQTPRYLIKTRGQQVTLSCSPISGHRSVSWYQQTPGQGLQFLFEYFSETQRNKGNFPGRFSGRQFSNSRSEMNVSTLELGDSALYLCASSLGWHRVGRGYNEQFFGPGTRLTVL.

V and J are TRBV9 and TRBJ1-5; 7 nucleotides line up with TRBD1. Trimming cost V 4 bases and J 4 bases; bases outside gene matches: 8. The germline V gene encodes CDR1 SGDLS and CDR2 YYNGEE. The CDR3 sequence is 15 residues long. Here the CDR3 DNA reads TGTGCCAGCAGCATAGGGGACAGTGGTAATCAGCCCCAGCATTTT. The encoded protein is CASSIGDSGNQPQHF.

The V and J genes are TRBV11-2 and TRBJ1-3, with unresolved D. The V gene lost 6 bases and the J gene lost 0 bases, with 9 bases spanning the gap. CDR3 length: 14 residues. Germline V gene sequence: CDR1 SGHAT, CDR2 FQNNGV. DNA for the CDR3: TGTGCCAGCAGGGATGACCGCTCTGGAAACACCATATATTTT. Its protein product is CASRDDRSGNTIYF.

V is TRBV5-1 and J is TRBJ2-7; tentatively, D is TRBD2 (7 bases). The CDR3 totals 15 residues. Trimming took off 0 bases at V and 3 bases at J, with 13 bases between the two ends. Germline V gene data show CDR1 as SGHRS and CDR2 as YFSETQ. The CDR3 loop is CASSLGGGGGYEQYF. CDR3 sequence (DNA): TGCGCCAGCAGCTTGGGGGGAGGGGGAGGCTACGAGCAGTACTTC. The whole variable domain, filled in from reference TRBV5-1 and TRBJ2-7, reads KAGVTQTPRYLIKTRGQQVTLSCSPISGHRSVSWYQQTPGQGLQFLFEYFSETQRNKGNFPGRFSGRQFSNSRSEMNVSTLELGDSALYLCASSLGGGGGYEQYFGPGTRLTVT.

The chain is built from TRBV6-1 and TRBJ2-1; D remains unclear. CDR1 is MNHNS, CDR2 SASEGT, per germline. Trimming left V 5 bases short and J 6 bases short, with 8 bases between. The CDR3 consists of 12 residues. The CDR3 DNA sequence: TGTGCCAGCAGTCTAACGATCAATGAGCAGTTCTTC. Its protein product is CASSLTINEQFF.

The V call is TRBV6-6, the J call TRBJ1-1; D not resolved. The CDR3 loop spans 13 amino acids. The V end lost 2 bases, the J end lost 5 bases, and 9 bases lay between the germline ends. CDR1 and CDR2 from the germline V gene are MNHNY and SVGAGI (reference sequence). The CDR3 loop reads CASSYPQWTEAFF. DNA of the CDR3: TGTGCCAGCAGTTACCCTCAGTGGACTGAAGCTTTCTTT.

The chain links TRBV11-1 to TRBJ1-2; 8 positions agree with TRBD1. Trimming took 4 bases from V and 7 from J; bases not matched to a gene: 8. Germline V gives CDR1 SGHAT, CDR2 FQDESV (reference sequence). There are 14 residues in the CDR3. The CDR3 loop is CASSSFAGGFGYTF. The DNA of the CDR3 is TGTGCCAGCAGCTCCTTTGCAGGGGGCTTTGGCTACACCTTC.

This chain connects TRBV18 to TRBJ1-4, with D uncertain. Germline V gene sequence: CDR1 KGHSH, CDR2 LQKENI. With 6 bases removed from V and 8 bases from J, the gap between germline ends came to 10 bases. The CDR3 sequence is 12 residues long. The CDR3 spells CASSPQGEKLFF. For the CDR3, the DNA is TGTGCCAGCTCCCCGCAAGGAGAAAAACTGTTTTTT.